The count of the clone carrying this TCR beta chain is one. Its antigen is unknown. The data derive from a study of graft-versus-host responses after intestinal transplantation. The overall study: Induction with anti-thymocyte globulin, then tacrolimus and steroids for three to four years, was given to all recipients. General observations from the study: Clonal ratios of graft-versus-host to host-versus-graft in allografts were high for patients exhibiting graft-donor T cell macrochimerism. Recipient marrow contained GvH clones, some of which appeared first in ileum or blood.

Profiling relied on immunoSEQ multiplex PCR, and the TCRdb table lists in-frame clones only, not all of them. The table has fewer than 75,000 clones, around 90% seen once. The CDR3 covers 14 residues. After removal of 3 bases from V and 2 bases from J, the junction contained 2 bases not matched to a gene. Germline CDR1 is MNHEY and CDR2 is SMNVEV (reference sequence). The chain is built from TRBV27 and TRBJ1-1; 8 bases align to TRBD1. This material consisted of PBMCs, taken 26 days after transplant. This TCR was sampled from a human patient who received an intestinal transplant, so some T cells may come from the graft donor. The CDR3 is CASSFGQGNTEAFF. For the CDR3, the DNA is TGTGCCAGCAGTTTCGGACAGGGCAACACTGAAGCTTTCTTT.